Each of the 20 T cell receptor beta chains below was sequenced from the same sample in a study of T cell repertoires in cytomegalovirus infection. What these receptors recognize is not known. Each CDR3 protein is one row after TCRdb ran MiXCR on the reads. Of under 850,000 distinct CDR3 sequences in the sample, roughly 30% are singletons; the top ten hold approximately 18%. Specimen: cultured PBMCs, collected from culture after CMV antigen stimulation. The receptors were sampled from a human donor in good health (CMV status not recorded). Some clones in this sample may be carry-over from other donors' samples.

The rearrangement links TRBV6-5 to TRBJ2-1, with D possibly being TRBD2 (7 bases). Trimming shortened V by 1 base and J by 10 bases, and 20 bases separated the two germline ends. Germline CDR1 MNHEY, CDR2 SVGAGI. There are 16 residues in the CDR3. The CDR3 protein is CASSYWARGARGEQFF. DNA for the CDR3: TGTGCCAGCAGTTACTGGGCTCGGGGGGCCCGGGGGGAGCAGTTCTTC.

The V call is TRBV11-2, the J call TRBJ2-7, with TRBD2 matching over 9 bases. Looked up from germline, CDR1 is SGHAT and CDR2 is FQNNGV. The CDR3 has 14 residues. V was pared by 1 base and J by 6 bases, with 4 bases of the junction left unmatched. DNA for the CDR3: TGTGCCAGCAGCTTAGCGCGGGAGGGCCGCGAGCAGTACTTC. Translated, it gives CASSLAREGREQYF.

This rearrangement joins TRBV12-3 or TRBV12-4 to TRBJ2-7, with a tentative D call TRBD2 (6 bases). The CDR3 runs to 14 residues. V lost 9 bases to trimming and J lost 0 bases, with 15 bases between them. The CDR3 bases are TGTGCCAGGATGGCCCGGGAGACCTCCTACGAGCAGTACTTC. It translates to CARMARETSYEQYF.

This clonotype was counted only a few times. CDR3 sequence reads: CSARIGTEETQYF. The CDR3 coding sequence is TGCAGTGCTAGGATCGGGACGGAAGAGACCCAGTACTTC. The rearrangement links TRBV20-1 to TRBJ2-5, with D possibly called TRBD1 or TRBD2 (5 bases each). The germline gives CDR1 DFQATT, CDR2 SNEGSKA (reference sequence). CDR3 size: 13 residues. The germline V and J ends were trimmed by 3 bases and 3 bases, with 11 bases remaining between them.

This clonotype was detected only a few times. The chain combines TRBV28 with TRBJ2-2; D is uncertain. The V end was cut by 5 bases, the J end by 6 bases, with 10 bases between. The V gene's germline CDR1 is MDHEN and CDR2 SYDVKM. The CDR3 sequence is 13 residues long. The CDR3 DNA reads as TGTGCCAGCAGTCAGGTGAATGCCGGGGAGCTGTTTTTT. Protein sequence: CASSQVNAGELFF.

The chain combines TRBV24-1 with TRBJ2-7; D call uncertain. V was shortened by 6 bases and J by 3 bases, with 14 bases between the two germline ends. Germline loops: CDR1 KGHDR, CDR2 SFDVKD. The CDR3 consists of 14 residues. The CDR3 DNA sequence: TGTGCCACCAGTAGTCTAGTCCTTTTCTACGAGCAGTACTTC. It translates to CATSSLVLFYEQYF.

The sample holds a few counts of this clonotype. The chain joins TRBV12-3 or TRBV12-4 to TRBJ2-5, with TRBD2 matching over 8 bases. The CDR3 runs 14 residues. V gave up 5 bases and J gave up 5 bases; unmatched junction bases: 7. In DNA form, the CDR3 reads TGTGCCAGCAGTCCGACTAGCGTGCACGAGACCCAGTACTTC. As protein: CASSPTSVHETQYF.

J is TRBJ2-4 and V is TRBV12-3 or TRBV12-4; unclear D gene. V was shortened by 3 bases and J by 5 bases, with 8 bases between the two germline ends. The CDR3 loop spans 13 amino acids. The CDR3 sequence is CASSLLMQNIQYF. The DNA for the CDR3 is TGTGCCAGCAGTTTGCTTATGCAAAACATTCAGTACTTC.

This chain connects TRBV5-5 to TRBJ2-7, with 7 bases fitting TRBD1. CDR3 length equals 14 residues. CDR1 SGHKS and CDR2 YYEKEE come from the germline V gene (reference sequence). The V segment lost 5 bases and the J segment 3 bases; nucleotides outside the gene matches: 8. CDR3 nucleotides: TGTGCCAGCAGACCGGGGACAGTCCACTACGAGCAGTACTTC. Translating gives CASRPGTVHYEQYF.

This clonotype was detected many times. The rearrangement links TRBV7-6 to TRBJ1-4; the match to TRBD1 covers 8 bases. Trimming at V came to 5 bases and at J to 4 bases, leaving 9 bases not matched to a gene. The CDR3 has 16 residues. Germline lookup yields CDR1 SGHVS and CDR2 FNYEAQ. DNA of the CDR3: TGTGCCAGCAGCCCCTTCCCGGGACAGGTTAATGAAAAACTGTTTTTT. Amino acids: CASSPFPGQVNEKLFF.

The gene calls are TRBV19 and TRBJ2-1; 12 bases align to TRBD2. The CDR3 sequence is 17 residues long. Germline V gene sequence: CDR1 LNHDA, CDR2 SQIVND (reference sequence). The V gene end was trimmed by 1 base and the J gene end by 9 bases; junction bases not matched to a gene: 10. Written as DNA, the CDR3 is TGTGCCAGTAGTATAGCGGGGCTAGCGGGGGGGCCTGGTGAGCAGTTCTTC. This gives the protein CASSIAGLAGGPGEQFF.

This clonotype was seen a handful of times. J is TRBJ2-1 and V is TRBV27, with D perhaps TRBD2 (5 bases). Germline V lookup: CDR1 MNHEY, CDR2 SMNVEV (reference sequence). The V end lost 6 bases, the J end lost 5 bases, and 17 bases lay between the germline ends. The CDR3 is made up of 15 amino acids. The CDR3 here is CASRSPGSGNNEQFF. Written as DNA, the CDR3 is TGTGCCAGCAGATCCCCGGGATCCGGAAACAATGAGCAGTTCTTC.

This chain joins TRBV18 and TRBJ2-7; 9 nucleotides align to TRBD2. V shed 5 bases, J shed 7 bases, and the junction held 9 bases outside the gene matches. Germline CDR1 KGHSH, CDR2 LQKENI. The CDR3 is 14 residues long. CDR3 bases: TGTGCCAGCTCAGAGGGTAGCGGGGGTACGGAGCAGTACTTC. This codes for CASSEGSGGTEQYF.

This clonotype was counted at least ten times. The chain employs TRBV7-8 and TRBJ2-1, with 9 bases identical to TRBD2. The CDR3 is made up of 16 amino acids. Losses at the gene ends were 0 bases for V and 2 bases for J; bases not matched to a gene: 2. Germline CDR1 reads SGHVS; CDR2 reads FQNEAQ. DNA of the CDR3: TGTGCCAGCAGCTTAGCGAGACTAGCGGCCTACAATGAGCAGTTCTTC. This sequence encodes CASSLARLAAYNEQFF.

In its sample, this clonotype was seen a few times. CDR3 nucleotides: TGTGCCAGCAGTGAATGGACCGGGGAGCTGTTTTTT. Translating it yields CASSEWTGELFF. The chain is built from TRBV6-1 and TRBJ2-2; unclear D gene. Germline V lookup: CDR1 MNHNS, CDR2 SASEGT. The V gene lost 2 bases and the J gene lost 5 bases, with 3 bases spanning the gap. The CDR3 is 12 residues long.

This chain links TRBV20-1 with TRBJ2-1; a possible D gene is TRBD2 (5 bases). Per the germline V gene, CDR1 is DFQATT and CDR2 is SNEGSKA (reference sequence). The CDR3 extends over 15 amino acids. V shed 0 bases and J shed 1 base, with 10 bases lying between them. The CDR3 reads CSARDAGNSYNEQFF. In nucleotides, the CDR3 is TGCAGTGCTAGAGATGCGGGCAATTCCTACAATGAGCAGTTCTTC.

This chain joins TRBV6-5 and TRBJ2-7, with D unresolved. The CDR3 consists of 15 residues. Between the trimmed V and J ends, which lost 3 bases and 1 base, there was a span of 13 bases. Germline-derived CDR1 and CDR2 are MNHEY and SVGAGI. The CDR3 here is CASSYGVPSSYEQYF. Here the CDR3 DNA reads TGTGCCAGCAGTTATGGGGTCCCATCTTCCTACGAGCAGTACTTC.

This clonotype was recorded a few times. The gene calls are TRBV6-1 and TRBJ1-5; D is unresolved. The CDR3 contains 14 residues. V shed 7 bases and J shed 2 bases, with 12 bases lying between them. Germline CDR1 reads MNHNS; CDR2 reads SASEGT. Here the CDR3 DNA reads TGTGCCAGCAAGGGAAGGTATGGCAATCAGCCCCAGCATTTT. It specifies CASKGRYGNQPQHF.

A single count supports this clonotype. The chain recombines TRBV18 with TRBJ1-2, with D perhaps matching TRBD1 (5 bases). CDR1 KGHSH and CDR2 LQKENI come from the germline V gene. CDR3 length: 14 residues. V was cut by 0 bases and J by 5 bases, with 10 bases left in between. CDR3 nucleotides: TGTGCCAGCTCACCACCGGGCAGGGAATATGGCTACACCTTC. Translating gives CASSPPGREYGYTF.

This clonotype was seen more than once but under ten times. CDR3 sequence (DNA): TGTGCCAGCAGCTTCCGGCCCGACCCTCACTATGGCTACACCTTC. Protein sequence: CASSFRPDPHYGYTF. The rearrangement uses TRBV7-2 and TRBJ1-2; D is uncertain. Between the trimmed V and J ends, which lost 3 bases and 3 bases, there was a span of 14 bases. Germline CDR1 is SGHTA and CDR2 is FQGNSA. The CDR3 is 15 amino acids.